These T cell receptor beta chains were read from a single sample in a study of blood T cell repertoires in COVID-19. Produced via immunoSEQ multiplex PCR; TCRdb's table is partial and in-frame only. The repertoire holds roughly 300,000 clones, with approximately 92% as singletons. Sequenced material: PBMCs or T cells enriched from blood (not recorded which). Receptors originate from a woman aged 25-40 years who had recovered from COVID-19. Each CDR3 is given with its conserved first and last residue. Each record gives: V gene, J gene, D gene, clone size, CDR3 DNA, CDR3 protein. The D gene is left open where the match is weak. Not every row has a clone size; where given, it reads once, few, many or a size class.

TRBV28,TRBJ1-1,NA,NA,TGTGCCAGCAGGCCAGACAGAATGAACACTGAAGCTTTCTTT,CASRPDRMNTEAFF
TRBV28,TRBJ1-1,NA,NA,TGTGCCAGCAGACACGTAATGAACACTGAAGCTTTCTTT,CASRHVMNTEAFF
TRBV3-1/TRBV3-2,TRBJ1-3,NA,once,TGTGCCAGCAGCGGCCCGGAGGGAGACTCTGGAAACACCATATATTTT,CASSGPEGDSGNTIYF
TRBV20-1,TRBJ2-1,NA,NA,TGCAGTGCTAGTCGGGAAATATACAATGAGCAGTTCTTC,CSASREIYNEQFF
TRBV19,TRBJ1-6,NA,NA,TGTGCCAGTAGTATCGGCAGGCTAAATTCACCCCTCCACTTT,CASSIGRLNSPLHF
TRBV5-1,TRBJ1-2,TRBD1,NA,TGCGCCAGCAGCCACGGGACAGGCACCTCATATGGCTACACCTTC,CASSHGTGTSYGYTF
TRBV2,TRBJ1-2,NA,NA,TGTGCCAGCAGTTACACCGGGGGAGAGAACTATGGCTACACCTTC,CASSYTGGENYGYTF
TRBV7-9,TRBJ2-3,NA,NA,TGTGCCAGCAGCTTAGGTACAGCCGGGGCAGATACGCAGTATTTT,CASSLGTAGADTQYF
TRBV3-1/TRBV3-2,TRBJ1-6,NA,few,TGTGCCAGCAGCCCCTTACTGAATTCACCCCTCCACTTT,CASSPLLNSPLHF
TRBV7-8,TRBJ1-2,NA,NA,TGTGCCAGCAGCGCTGTGAGGGTTCCTAACTATGGCTACACCTTC,CASSAVRVPNYGYTF
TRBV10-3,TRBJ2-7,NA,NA,TGTGCCTCTACAGGCCCCGAAGAGTACGAGCAGTACTTC,CASTGPEEYEQYF
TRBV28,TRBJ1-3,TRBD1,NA,TGTGCCAGCAGTTTACCGACAGGGAGAAGTCTAGGCACCATATATTTT,CASSLPTGRSLGTIYF
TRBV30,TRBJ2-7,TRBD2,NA,TGTGCCTGGAGTTCGGGGGGGTTAGGCCACGAGCAGTACTTC,CAWSSGGLGHEQYF
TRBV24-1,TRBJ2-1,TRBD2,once,TGTGCCACCAGTGGGGAGGGGAGGCATGAGCAGTTCTTC,CATSGEGRHEQFF
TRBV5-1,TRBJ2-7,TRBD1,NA,TGCGCCAGCAGCTTAGAGGGGGGCGGGACAGGTCTCGAGCAGTACTTC,CASSLEGGGTGLEQYF
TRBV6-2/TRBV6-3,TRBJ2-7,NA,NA,TGTGCCAGCAGCCCCTTAATCCCCAGCTCCTACGAGCAGTACTTC,CASSPLIPSSYEQYF
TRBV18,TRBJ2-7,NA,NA,TGTGCCAGCTCACCCCGGGGTGAGCCTAGGGGGGAGCAGTACTTC,CASSPRGEPRGEQYF
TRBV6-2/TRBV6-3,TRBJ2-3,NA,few,TGTGCCAGCAGTTACTCCTTCCAGGGCGAGTTCACAGATACGCAGTATTTT,CASSYSFQGEFTDTQYF
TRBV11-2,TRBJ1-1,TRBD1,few,TGTGCCAGCAGCTTAGTCCCGGACAGGGGGGCTTTCTTT,CASSLVPDRGAFF
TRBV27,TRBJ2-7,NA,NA,TGTGCCAGCAGCAGCGGGTCCAACGAGCAGTACTTC,CASSSGSNEQYF
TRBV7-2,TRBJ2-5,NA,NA,TGTGCCAGCAGCTTATCTTACAGAGAGACCCAGTACTTC,CASSLSYRETQYF
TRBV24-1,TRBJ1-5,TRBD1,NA,TGTGCCACCAGTGATAGCCGGGACAGGGGGAAGGATCAGCCCCAGCATTTT,CATSDSRDRGKDQPQHF
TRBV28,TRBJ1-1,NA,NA,TGTGCCAGCAGCTTCCGGGATGAAGCTTTCTTT,CASSFRDEAFF
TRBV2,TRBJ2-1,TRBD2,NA,TGTGCCAGCAGCGGCCTAGCGGGGGGGCTTCTCGATGAGCAGTTCTTC,CASSGLAGGLLDEQFF
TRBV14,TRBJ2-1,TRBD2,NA,TGTGCCAGCAGCCAAGAGATAGCGGGGGAGCAGTTCTTC,CASSQEIAGEQFF
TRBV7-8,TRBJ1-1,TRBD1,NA,TGTGCCAGCAGCTTAGGGGACAGCCAAAACACTGAAGCTTTCTTT,CASSLGDSQNTEAFF
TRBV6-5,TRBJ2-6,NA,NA,TGTGCCAGCCCTGCGGGCCCCGGGGCCAACGTCCTGACTTTC,CASPAGPGANVLTF
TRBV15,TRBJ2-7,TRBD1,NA,TGTGCCACCAGTCCGGACAGGGGGGGGTACGAGCAGTACTTC,CATSPDRGGYEQYF
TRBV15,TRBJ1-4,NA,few,TGTGCCACCAGCGGGACATCCAGTGAAAAACTGTTTTTT,CATSGTSSEKLFF
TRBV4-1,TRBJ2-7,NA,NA,TGCGCCAGCAGCCAAGGTTCAGGGTTGAGCGAGCAGTACTTC,CASSQGSGLSEQYF
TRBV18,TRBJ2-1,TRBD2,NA,TGTGCCAGCTCACCACTAGCGGGACTGGTCAATGAGCAGTTCTTC,CASSPLAGLVNEQFF
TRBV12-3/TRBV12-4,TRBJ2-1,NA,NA,TGTGCCAGCAGACCCGGGACTCGTAATGAGCAGTTCTTC,CASRPGTRNEQFF
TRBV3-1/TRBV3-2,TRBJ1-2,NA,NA,TGTGCCAGCGGCGTGGAAGGGGTCGGCTACACCTTC,CASGVEGVGYTF
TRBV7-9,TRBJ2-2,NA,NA,TGTGCCAGCAGCTCCGCTGCCCTAGCGAACACCGGGGAGCTGTTTTTT,CASSSAALANTGELFF
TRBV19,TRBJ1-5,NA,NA,TGTGCCAGTAGATCCAAAGGACAGCTCAATCAGCCCCAGCATTTT,CASRSKGQLNQPQHF
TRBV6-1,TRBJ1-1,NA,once,TGTGCCAGCAGTGAGGACGGACAGATTAACACTGAAGCTTTCTTT,CASSEDGQINTEAFF
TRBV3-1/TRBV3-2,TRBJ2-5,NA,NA,TGTGCCAGCAGCCAAGATACGGTGGCCCAGTACTTC,CASSQDTVAQYF
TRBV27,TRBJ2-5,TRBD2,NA,TGTGCCAGCAGTTTCTTAGCGGGGCTTAGTCAAGAGACCCAGTACTTC,CASSFLAGLSQETQYF
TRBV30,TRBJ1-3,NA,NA,TGTGCCTGGAATACCGGCTCTGGAAACACCATATATTTT,CAWNTGSGNTIYF
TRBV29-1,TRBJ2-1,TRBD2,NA,TGCAGCGTGAGCGGGAGTGGGAACAATGAGCAGTTCTTC,CSVSGSGNNEQFF
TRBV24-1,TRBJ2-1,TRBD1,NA,TGTGCCACCAGCCGGACAGGGGGCTACAATGAGCAGTTCTTC,CATSRTGGYNEQFF
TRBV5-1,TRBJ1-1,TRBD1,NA,TGCGCCAGCAGCCAGGGACAGATGAACACTGAAGCTTTCTTT,CASSQGQMNTEAFF
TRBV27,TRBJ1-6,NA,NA,TGTGCCAGCAGTCCGCCCTCCCAGGGTAGTTCACCCCTCCACTTT,CASSPPSQGSSPLHF
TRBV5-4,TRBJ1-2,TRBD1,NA,TGTGCCAGCAGCCCCCGGACAGGGCCCTATGGCTACACCTTC,CASSPRTGPYGYTF
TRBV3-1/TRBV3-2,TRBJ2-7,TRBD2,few,TGTGCCAGCAGTCGGACTAGCTACGAGCAGTACTTC,CASSRTSYEQYF
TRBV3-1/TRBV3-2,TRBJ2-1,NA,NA,TGTGCCAGCAGCCAAGAGTCGGGGGCCTACAATGAGCAGTTCTTC,CASSQESGAYNEQFF
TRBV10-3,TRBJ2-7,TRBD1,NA,TGTGCCGTCCGACAGGGAGTTAGGAACTACGAGCAGTACTTC,CAVRQGVRNYEQYF
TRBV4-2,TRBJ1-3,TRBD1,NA,TGTGCCAGCAGCCAAGATAGGACAGGGCCAGGAAACACCATATATTTT,CASSQDRTGPGNTIYF
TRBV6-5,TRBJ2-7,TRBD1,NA,TGTGCCAGCTTGGGCAGGGGGTCTTACGAGCAGTACTTC,CASLGRGSYEQYF
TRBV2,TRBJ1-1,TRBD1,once,TGTGCCAGCAGCGGGACAGGCCACACTGAAGCTTTCTTT,CASSGTGHTEAFF
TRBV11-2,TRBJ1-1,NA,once,TGTGCCAGCAGCTTCGGGGAGGGGGGCACTGAAGCTTTCTTT,CASSFGEGGTEAFF
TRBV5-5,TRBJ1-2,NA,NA,TGTGCCAGCAGCTCCTGGACATCGGCTAACTATGGCTACACCTTC,CASSSWTSANYGYTF
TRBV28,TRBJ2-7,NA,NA,TGTGCCAGCAGTTCCCGACTAGAGGGTCCCGAGCAGTACTTC,CASSSRLEGPEQYF
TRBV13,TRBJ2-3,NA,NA,TGTGCCAGCAGCCTCTCTAGCAACTCGCGCACAGATACGCAGTATTTT,CASSLSSNSRTDTQYF